Many counts were recorded for the clone carrying this T cell receptor (beta chain). Individuals with ophthalmopathy presented a Clinical Activity Score of at least 3, a NOSPECS grade of at least 4 and a duration under 3 months. Researchers amplified the TCR beta CDR3 regions from RNA transcripts. HTBI primers were used for first-round RT-PCR of the TCR CDR3. TCRdb processed the multiplex PCR reads anew with MiXCR; each CDR3 protein has one entry. The sample yields roughly 400,000 distinct CDR3 sequences, more than 13% seen once. This specimen comes from a study of T cells in Graves' hyperthyroidism and ophthalmopathy. Germline CDR1 and CDR2: MNHNY and SVGAGI (reference sequence). The V and J ends lost 2 bases and 4 bases respectively, with 8 bases between them. This CDR3 contains 13 residues.

Sequencing was done on a sample of blood. The clonotype was recovered from a man in his fifties or sixties with Graves' ophthalmopathy. This chain connects TRBV6-6 to TRBJ1-1; D is undetermined. The CDR3 DNA reads TGTGCCAGCAGTTACGAATCCGGCACTGAAGCTTTCTTT. It translates to CASSYESGTEAFF.